Listed below are T cell receptor beta chains from one sample, sequenced in a study of cytomegalovirus exposure and HLA in healthy donors. Produced via immunoSEQ multiplex PCR; TCRdb's table is partial and in-frame only. Of over 75,000 clones in the sample, approximately 85% were seen once. Source material: PBMCs. These receptors all stem from a young woman in good health and CMV-seropositive. Both conserved end residues are part of each CDR3. D genes are given only for firm matches.

J	V	D	CDR3
TRBJ2-3	TRBV6-5	TRBD2	CASSLTSGGGRDTQYF
TRBJ2-7	TRBV6-5	-	CASSYPGRVEQYF
TRBJ2-1	TRBV30	TRBD2	CAWARPGSGRAWEQFF
TRBJ1-4	TRBV2	-	CASSYREALTEKLFF
TRBJ2-7	TRBV28	-	CASSFGPGVYEQYF
TRBJ2-7	TRBV7-2	-	CASSFPQGNEQYF
TRBJ2-7	TRBV7-9	-	CASSLVGDEQYF
TRBJ2-1	TRBV18	-	CASSPPGAGSNEQFF
TRBJ1-2	TRBV29-1	-	CSAYTGGYTF
TRBJ2-3	TRBV5-4	TRBD2	CASSLSGTSTDTQYF
TRBJ2-7	TRBV13	TRBD2	CATLARGGNSYEQYF
TRBJ2-5	TRBV13	TRBD1	CASSLGGQGFETQYF
TRBJ1-3	TRBV9	-	CASSEQGDYSGNTIYF
TRBJ1-1	TRBV6-1	TRBD1	CASSAGDRGRTFF
TRBJ1-1	TRBV28	-	CATQQVTEAFF
TRBJ2-2	TRBV12-5	TRBD2	CASAYSGTSGNTGELFF
TRBJ1-2	TRBV7-9	-	CASSIQGTGGYTF
TRBJ1-5	TRBV5-8	-	CASSLSDYSNQPQHF
TRBJ2-1	TRBV4-2	-	CASTLLADFYNEQFF
TRBJ2-7	TRBV5-6	TRBD2	CASSLAGLATYEQYF
TRBJ1-1	TRBV6-6	-	CASRRGSTEAFF
TRBJ2-7	TRBV6-1	-	CASSAGEEAYEQYF
TRBJ1-6	TRBV6-5	TRBD1	CASSSDPTGVGSPLHF
TRBJ2-3	TRBV2	TRBD2	CASTGGGTSGVGTQYF
TRBJ2-1	TRBV6-1	TRBD2	CASSGGTSLGDEQFF
TRBJ2-5	TRBV29-1	-	CSIDTGTQETQYF
TRBJ2-7	TRBV7-6	-	CASSSSGSYEQYF
TRBJ2-5	TRBV7-7	-	CASGGSVRETQYF
TRBJ2-5	TRBV5-4	TRBD1	CASSRQGAQETQYF
TRBJ1-2	TRBV6-5	-	CASNQVPLNVHGYTF
TRBJ1-5	TRBV15	-	CATVQESNQPQHF
TRBJ1-4	TRBV6-1	TRBD1	CASMGQLGEKLFF
TRBJ2-3	TRBV11-3	-	CASSLYPNSDTQYF
TRBJ1-3	TRBV5-1	TRBD1	CASSRTGTGNTIYF
TRBJ2-7	TRBV2	TRBD2	CASLGEGEQYF
TRBJ2-2	TRBV6-6	TRBD1	CASRRGTGVTGELFF
TRBJ1-4	TRBV7-3	TRBD1	CASSATGGPNEKLFF
TRBJ2-1	TRBV7-2	-	CASSLAETRLGGNEQFF
TRBJ1-4	TRBV29-1	TRBD1	CSVGRGTAEKLFF
TRBJ1-1	TRBV19	TRBD1	CASSIGGQGATAEAFF
TRBJ1-1	TRBV2	-	CASSEAGGHNTEAFF